These T cell receptor beta chains were read from a single sample in a study of post-analysis software for immune sequencing data. TCRdb called the PCR reads again in MiXCR, with one record for every CDR3 protein. The top ten hold over 4% of the sample, which has about 810,000 distinct CDR3 sequences, about 53% seen once. The specimen sequenced was blood. These receptors originate from a girl between 5 and 17 years old with multiple sclerosis. The CDR3 runs from the conserved cysteine through the conserved F or W. The order of the fields is CDR3 protein, CDR3 DNA, V gene, clone size, D gene, J gene, CDR3 length. The D gene is left open where the match is weak. Size values are once, few and many counts, or a class for expanded clones, and some rows have none.

CDR3 protein: CASSHPVSGANVLTF
CDR3 DNA: TGCGCCAGCAGCCACCCAGTCTCTGGGGCCAACGTCCTGACTTTC
V gene: TRBV4-1
clone size: -
D gene: -
J gene: TRBJ2-6
CDR3 length: 15

CDR3 protein: CASSPGQPGGAETQYF
CDR3 DNA: TGTGCCAGCAGTCCCGGACAGCCCGGGGGGGCAGAGACCCAGTACTTC
V gene: TRBV12-3/TRBV12-4
clone size: few
D gene: TRBD2
J gene: TRBJ2-5
CDR3 length: 16

CDR3 protein: CASNRSVRPYGYTF
CDR3 DNA: TGTGCCAGTAACCGCTCGGTCAGACCCTATGGCTACACCTTC
V gene: TRBV19
clone size: -
D gene: -
J gene: TRBJ1-2
CDR3 length: 14

CDR3 protein: CASSPLMGGPDTQYF
CDR3 DNA: TGTGCCAGCAGTCCCCTGATGGGAGGGCCTGATACGCAGTATTTT
V gene: TRBV12-3/TRBV12-4
clone size: -
D gene: TRBD2
J gene: TRBJ2-3
CDR3 length: 15

CDR3 protein: CASTQDDNEQFF
CDR3 DNA: TGCGCCAGCACCCAGGACGACAATGAGCAGTTCTTC
V gene: TRBV5-1
clone size: -
D gene: -
J gene: TRBJ2-1
CDR3 length: 12

CDR3 protein: CASSLQAGVLEQFF
CDR3 DNA: TGCGCCAGCAGCCTGCAAGCGGGAGTCTTAGAGCAGTTCTTC
V gene: TRBV4-1
clone size: -
D gene: TRBD2
J gene: TRBJ2-1
CDR3 length: 14

CDR3 protein: CASSTRLAQKNNNEQFF
CDR3 DNA: TGTGCCAGCAGTACCCGACTAGCGCAAAAGAATAACAATGAGCAGTTCTTC
V gene: TRBV12-3/TRBV12-4
clone size: -
D gene: TRBD2
J gene: TRBJ2-1
CDR3 length: 17

CDR3 protein: CASSLGLAGGISYEQYF
CDR3 DNA: TGCGCCAGCAGCTTGGGGCTAGCGGGGGGCATCTCCTACGAGCAGTACTTC
V gene: TRBV5-1
clone size: -
D gene: TRBD2
J gene: TRBJ2-7
CDR3 length: 17

CDR3 protein: CATSRDRGPVEQYF
CDR3 DNA: TGTGCCACCAGCAGAGACAGGGGGCCTGTCGAGCAGTACTTC
V gene: TRBV15
clone size: -
D gene: TRBD1
J gene: TRBJ2-7
CDR3 length: 14

CDR3 protein: CASSQGHSGANVRTF
CDR3 DNA: TGCGCCAGCAGCCAAGGACACTCTGGGGCCAACGTCCGGACTTTC
V gene: TRBV4-1
clone size: -
D gene: -
J gene: TRBJ2-6
CDR3 length: 15

CDR3 protein: CSVEVTGQGRTYEQYF
CDR3 DNA: TGCAGCGTTGAAGTCACTGGACAGGGGCGAACCTACGAGCAGTACTTC
V gene: TRBV29-1
clone size: few
D gene: TRBD1
J gene: TRBJ2-7
CDR3 length: 16

CDR3 protein: CSVDLGGYTGTQYF
CDR3 DNA: TGCAGTGTCGACCTGGGGGGATACACAGGGACCCAGTACTTC
V gene: TRBV29-1
clone size: once
D gene: -
J gene: TRBJ2-5
CDR3 length: 14

CDR3 protein: CASSRPGAGVGGYTF
CDR3 DNA: TGTGCCAGCAGCCGACCCGGGGCTGGGGTTGGTGGCTACACCTTC
V gene: TRBV7-2
clone size: -
D gene: -
J gene: TRBJ1-2
CDR3 length: 15

CDR3 protein: CASSQDGTSGVQTQYF
CDR3 DNA: TGTGCCAGCAGCCAGGATGGGACTAGCGGAGTACAGACCCAGTACTTC
V gene: TRBV4-2
clone size: -
D gene: TRBD2
J gene: TRBJ2-5
CDR3 length: 16

CDR3 protein: CASSPPGLAGLEGQYF
CDR3 DNA: TGTGCCAGCAGTCCACCGGGACTAGCGGGGTTAGAGGGGCAGTACTTC
V gene: TRBV28
clone size: -
D gene: TRBD2
J gene: TRBJ2-4
CDR3 length: 16